Detailed here is one TCR beta chain. Its antigen is unknown. V trimming: 3 bases; J trimming: 2 bases; junction bases outside the gene matches: 6. CDR1 and CDR2 from the germline V gene are SEHNR and FQNEAQ (reference sequence). The CDR3 consists of 15 residues. The source of the sample is a study of T cell responses to AZD1222 COVID-19 vaccine. The repertoire was sequenced with immunoSEQ multiplex PCR; TCRdb's copy has only in-frame clones and lacks some. This table holds around 150,000 clones, around 90% found once. Study outcomes and limitations: Possibly, clonal diversity was underestimated; donors were largely white British and included more females. The span of vaccine-associated CD4 TCRs extended across spike, with dominance at 160-218 and 743-854.

The chain recombines TRBV7-9 with TRBJ2-5; 7 bases map to TRBD1. This TCR was sampled from an adult in good health. Source: peripheral blood, taken on day 0 of AZD1222 vaccination. The CDR3 region has the DNA TGTGCCAGCAGCTTTGGACAGGCTTTTCAAGAGACCCAGTACTTC. The encoded protein is CASSFGQAFQETQYF.